This T cell receptor beta chain was retrieved from a study of PD-1 blockade in classical Hodgkin lymphoma. The CDR3 extends over 15 amino acids. Germline-derived CDR1 and CDR2 are LNHDA and SQIVND (reference sequence). V shed 10 bases, J shed 5 bases, and the junction held 14 bases outside the gene matches. To note about this clone: Its antigen is undetermined.

Every one of the patients relapsed after autologous stem cell transplantation (brentuximab vedotin exposure was variable). The table came from immunoSEQ multiplex PCR; TCRdb's copy has only in-frame clones and leaves some out. The data hold 55,000 to 75,000 clones, with about 70% observed a single time. General observations from the study: By C4D1, diversity of CD4+ TCRs had risen significantly, whereas that of CD8+ TCRs had not.

This sample comprised peripheral blood mononuclear cells (PBMCs), obtained before the second cycle of nivolumab. The receptor's source is a human donor with classical Hodgkin lymphoma. The J gene is TRBJ1-5, the V gene TRBV19, with TRBD1 identical over 7 bases. The CDR3 sequence is CATHHTRDSDQPQHF. CDR3 in DNA: TGTGCCACCCACCATACCCGGGACAGCGATCAGCCCCAGCATTTT.